This T cell receptor (beta chain) stems from a study of vaccination effects on CD4 cells after COVID-19. Study results and limitations: Marked clonal contraction was seen in infection- and vaccine-induced clones late after vaccination.

Here immunoSEQ multiplex PCR was the method, and the copy in TCRdb shows in-frame clones only, minus some. Of around 40,000 clones listed, roughly 65% are singletons. ViraFEST assay sequencing came after antigen-specific CD4+ T cells were expanded with viral peptide pools. Following 10 days of culture, CD4+ T cells were isolated. The infection with SARS-CoV-2 (confirmed by PCR) occurred in this person between March and December 2020. This clone came up a few times. Its antigen is unidentified. Trimming removed 3 bases from V and 1 base from J, with 9 bases in between. The CDR3 runs 14 residues. Per the germline V gene, CDR1 is LGHNA and CDR2 is YNFKEQ.

The receptor comes from a human donor who had a prior SARS-CoV-2 infection. This chain links TRBV4-2 with TRBJ1-1; TRBD1 is a possible D gene (6 bases). This specimen consisted of CD4+ T cells from PBMCs cultured with a peptide pool, obtained before COVID-19 vaccination. CDR3 sequence: CASSHRTENTEAFF. The CDR3 DNA reads as TGTGCCAGCAGCCACCGGACAGAGAACACTGAAGCTTTCTTT.